A single sample is the source of the 21 T cell receptor beta chains below, sequenced in a study of T cell responses to AZD1222 COVID-19 vaccine. The table came from immunoSEQ multiplex PCR; TCRdb's copy has only in-frame clones and leaves some out. The data show approximately 190,000 clones, with around 92% seen just once and 1% to 1.5% held by the top ten. The specimen was peripheral blood, collected on day 0 of AZD1222 vaccination. Receptors originate from an adult in good health.

This clone appeared a few times. The chain employs TRBV15 and TRBJ2-2; the match to TRBD1 covers 7 bases. Looked up from germline, CDR1 is LNHNV and CDR2 is YYDKDF (reference sequence). V shed 2 bases and J 0 bases; nucleotides not matched to a gene: 6. This CDR3 contains 17 residues. The CDR3 is CATSRPMTGTNTGELFF. Written as DNA, the CDR3 is TGTGCCACCAGCAGACCAATGACAGGGACGAACACCGGGGAGCTGTTTTTT. The complete variable domain, with remaining parts taken from reference TRBV15 and TRBJ2-2, reads DAMVIQNPRYQVTQFGKPVTLSCSQTLNHNVMYWYQQKSSQAPKLLFHYYDKDFNNEADTPDNFQSRRPNTSFCFLDIRSPGLGDTAMYLCATSRPMTGTNTGELFFGEGSRLTVL.

The chain employs TRBV5-5 and TRBJ2-1; D perhaps matches TRBD2 (5 bases). The CDR3 runs to 14 residues. V gave up 4 bases and J gave up 0 bases, with 8 bases separating them. CDR1 and CDR2 (germline): SGHKS, YYEKEE (reference sequence). Here the CDR3 reads CASSLTSSYNEQFF. The CDR3 DNA sequence: TGTGCCAGCAGCCTAACTAGCTCCTACAATGAGCAGTTCTTC.

J is TRBJ1-1 and V is TRBV9; no reliable D call. The CDR3 extends over 14 amino acids. Germline loops: CDR1 SGDLS, CDR2 YYNGEE. Deletions cut 0 bases from V and 5 bases from J, with 11 bases between. CDR3 protein: CASSVDPVVTEAFF. CDR3 bases: TGTGCCAGCAGCGTAGATCCGGTGGTGACTGAAGCTTTCTTT. The full variable domain, rest sourced from reference TRBV9 and TRBJ1-1, is DSGVTQTPKHLITATGQRVTLRCSPRSGDLSVYWYQQSLDQGLQFLIQYYNGEERAKGNILERFSAQQFPDLHSELNLSSLELGDSALYFCASSVDPVVTEAFFGQGTRLTVV.

The J gene is TRBJ1-2, the V gene TRBV4-1, with D possibly matching TRBD1 (5 bases). The V end lost 1 base, the J end lost 8 bases, and 17 bases lay between the germline ends. The CDR3 runs 15 residues. CDR1 and CDR2 (germline): MGHRA, YSYEKL. The CDR3 loop is CASSQVIRGPGGYTF. The DNA for the CDR3 is TGCGCCAGCAGCCAAGTGATAAGGGGTCCCGGGGGCTACACCTTC.

The chain uses TRBV12-5 and TRBJ1-3; D is unclear. V lost 2 bases, J lost 0 bases, and 14 bases lay in between. CDR1 LGHNT and CDR2 FRNRAP come from the germline V gene. This CDR3 has 17 residues. CDR3: CASGLYQQYLSGNTIYF. The CDR3 DNA follows: TGTGCTAGTGGTTTGTACCAACAGTACCTCTCTGGAAACACCATATATTTT. The whole variable domain, remainder taken from reference TRBV12-5 and TRBJ1-3, is DARVTQTPRHKVTEMGQEVTMRCQPILGHNTVFWYRQTMMQGLELLAYFRNRAPLDDSGMPKDRFSAEMPDATLATLKIQPSEPRDSAVYFCASGLYQQYLSGNTIYFGEGSWLTVV.

V usage is TRBV15 and J usage is TRBJ1-5; 7 bases map to TRBD1. The junction had 11 bases not matched to a gene; V was cut back by 2 bases and J by 7 bases. The CDR3 has 16 amino acids. CDR1 is LNHNV, CDR2 YYDKDF, per germline (reference sequence). For the CDR3, the DNA is TGTGCCACCAGCAGAAACTACAACAGGGGCCGGCAGCCCCAGCATTTT. Translated: CATSRNYNRGRQPQHF.

The chain is built from TRBV6-2 or TRBV6-3 and TRBJ2-1; TRBD1 might be the D (5 bases). Trimming took 2 bases from V and 2 from J, leaving 13 bases between them. The CDR3 is made up of 16 amino acids. CDR1 MNHEY and CDR2 SVGEGT come from the germline V gene. CDR3 amino acids: CASSYRSGNPYNEQFF. CDR3 DNA sequence: TGTGCCAGCAGTTACCGCTCAGGGAACCCCTACAATGAGCAGTTCTTC.

This chain links TRBV4-1 with TRBJ1-5; TRBD1 might be the D (6 bases). Germline V lookup: CDR1 MGHRA, CDR2 YSYEKL. Trimming cost V 4 bases and J 7 bases, with 17 bases left between them. This CDR3 comprises 15 residues. This chain's CDR3 is CASSRGRPQGQPQHF. Written as DNA, the CDR3 is TGCGCCAGCAGCCGCGGACGGCCCCAGGGGCAGCCCCAGCATTTT.

The J gene is TRBJ2-3, the V gene TRBV3-1 (or the pseudogene TRBV3-2); D is uncertain. Trimming left V 0 bases short and J 0 bases short, with 10 bases between. CDR1 LGHDT and CDR2 YNNKEL come from the germline V gene (reference sequence). The length of the CDR3 is 16 residues. The chain's CDR3 is CASSQDGTQSTDTQYF. Written as DNA, the CDR3 is TGTGCCAGCAGCCAAGATGGTACGCAAAGCACAGATACGCAGTATTTT.

The chain couples TRBV15 to TRBJ1-2, with a possible D match to TRBD1 (6 bases). V was shortened by 0 bases and J by 9 bases, with 11 bases between the two germline ends. The CDR3 totals 13 residues. Germline-derived CDR1 and CDR2 are LNHNV and YYDKDF (reference sequence). The CDR3 sequence is CATSRDRQGSYTF. The CDR3, as DNA: TGTGCCACCAGCAGAGATAGGCAGGGGAGCTACACCTTC.

This chain's CDR3 is CASSTIGTDTQYF. CDR3 nucleotides: TGTGCCAGCAGCACGATAGGCACAGATACGCAGTATTTT. The rearrangement joins TRBV14 to TRBJ2-3; D is ambiguous. Germline CDR1 reads SGHDN; CDR2 reads FVKESK. V was shortened by 5 bases and J by 1 base, with 7 bases between the two germline ends. This CDR3 comprises 13 residues.

CDR3 protein: CASSLLREGILAGLNTGELFF. The CDR3 DNA follows: TGTGCCAGCAGTTTGTTGAGGGAAGGGATTCTAGCGGGACTGAACACCGGGGAGCTGTTTTTT. This rearrangement joins TRBV28 to TRBJ2-2; 9 bases agree with TRBD2. This CDR3 has 21 amino acids. J gave up 1 base and V 3 bases, and 18 bases lay outside the gene matches. Germline CDR1 and CDR2: MDHEN and SYDVKM.

V gene TRBV18 combines with J gene TRBJ1-2; D gene ambiguous. There are 16 residues in the CDR3. Germline CDR1 is KGHSH and CDR2 is LQKENI. Trimming pared 0 bases from V and 2 bases from J, leaving 13 bases between. The CDR3 protein is CASSPPATPANYGYTF. DNA for the CDR3: TGTGCCAGCTCACCACCTGCGACACCGGCAAACTATGGCTACACCTTC.

The V call is TRBV14, the J call TRBJ2-3; perhaps TRBD2 as D (6 bases). Germline CDR1 SGHDN, CDR2 FVKESK. The CDR3 has 16 amino acids. Between the trimmed V and J ends, which lost 2 bases and 2 bases, there was a span of 14 bases. Written as DNA, the CDR3 is TGTGCCAGCAGCCAAAGCCACGGGGGTAACACAGATACGCAGTATTTT. Protein: CASSQSHGGNTDTQYF.

DNA for the CDR3: TGTGCCAGCAGCCAGACAGGTGGAGAAGCTTTCTTT. Translating it yields CASSQTGGEAFF. The chain has TRBV5-6 and TRBJ1-1; possibly TRBD1 for D (6 bases). Trimming pared 4 bases from V and 8 bases from J, leaving 12 bases between. The CDR3 runs 12 residues. Germline CDR1 and CDR2: SGHDT and YYEEEE.

The chain recombines TRBV10-3 with TRBJ1-3; D is possibly TRBD1 (5 bases). The V and J ends lost 1 base and 2 bases respectively, with 6 bases between them. This CDR3 has 14 residues. CDR1 ENHRY and CDR2 SYGVKD come from the germline V gene. CDR3 residues: CAISELTAGNTIYF. CDR3 in DNA: TGTGCCATCAGTGAGTTGACAGCTGGAAACACCATATATTTT.

This chain joins TRBV6-5 and TRBJ1-2; 8 bases are shared with TRBD1. V lost 8 bases to trimming and J lost 7 bases; unmatched junction nucleotides: 9. The CDR3 contains 13 residues. Germline V CDR1 and CDR2: MNHEY, SVGAGI. CDR3 residues: CASHTTGDGGYTF. The CDR3 DNA reads TGTGCCAGCCATACGACAGGGGACGGTGGCTACACCTTC.

The CDR3 nucleotides read TGCGCCAGCAGCTCAGGGATTAAGACCGGGGAGCTGTTTTTT. This encodes CASSSGIKTGELFF. The chain is built from TRBV5-1 and TRBJ2-2; possibly TRBD1 for D (5 bases). Germline V gene data show CDR1 as SGHRS and CDR2 as YFSETQ. This CDR3 is built from 14 residues. V lost 3 bases to trimming and J lost 5 bases, with 11 bases between them.

The gene calls are TRBV28 and TRBJ1-1; D is ambiguous. This CDR3 is built from 12 residues. Germline-derived CDR1 and CDR2 are MDHEN and SYDVKM. The V and J ends lost 4 bases and 1 base respectively, with 4 bases between them. Here the CDR3 reads CASSYGNTEAFF. Here the CDR3 DNA reads TGTGCCAGCAGTTATGGGAACACTGAAGCTTTCTTT.

This chain connects TRBV27 to TRBJ1-2; 9 positions agree with TRBD1. The germline V gene encodes CDR1 MNHEY and CDR2 SMNVEV (reference sequence). The CDR3 totals 15 residues. With 3 bases clipped from V and 2 bases from J, the junction kept 4 bases outside the gene matches. In DNA form, the CDR3 reads TGTGCCAGCAGTTTCTGGACAGGGGCCAACTATGGCTACACCTTC. Amino acid sequence: CASSFWTGANYGYTF.

The rearrangement links TRBV9 to TRBJ2-2; D remains ambiguous. The CDR3 is 13 amino acids. V lost 0 bases, J lost 7 bases, and 7 bases lay in between. Germline V gene data show CDR1 as SGDLS and CDR2 as YYNGEE. In DNA form, the CDR3 reads TGTGCCAGCAGCGTAGTCCTTAGCGGGGAGCTGTTTTTT. This translates into CASSVVLSGELFF.